Listed below are T cell receptor beta chains from one sample, sequenced in a study of OX40 agonist ivuxolimab in advanced cancers. Using immunoSEQ multiplex PCR, the repertoire was profiled, and TCRdb retains in-frame clones only, with some absent. Of 48,000 or so clones listed, about 81% were seen once; the top ten hold approximately 7.3%. This sample comprised CD4+ or CD8+ T cells sorted from blood, obtained in a trial of the OX40 agonist ivuxolimab. These receptors were obtained from an adult with an advanced solid tumor such as melanoma, head and neck, liver or kidney cancer. The CDR3 runs from the conserved cysteine through the conserved F or W. A D gene is named only where the DNA matches it firmly. Clone size is not always given. Where it is, it says once, few, many or a class for expanded clones.

d_gene | abundance | j_gene | len | v_gene | CDR3nt | CDR3aa
NA | NA | TRBJ2-3 | 12 | TRBV5-6 | TGTGCCAGCAGCGCATTCACAGATACGCAGTATTTT | CASSAFTDTQYF
NA | NA | TRBJ1-2 | 12 | TRBV12-5 | TGTGCTAGTGGTTTGGAGGGGTATGGCTACACCTTC | CASGLEGYGYTF
NA | NA | TRBJ2-3 | 16 | TRBV7-8 | TGTGCCAGCAGCCCCTGGGCAACTTTTAGCACAGATACGCAGTATTTT | CASSPWATFSTDTQYF
TRBD2 | once | TRBJ2-7 | 14 | TRBV6-1 | TGTACCAGCATAATCCGGGGAGGGGCTTACGAGCAGTACTTC | CTSIIRGGAYEQYF
NA | once | TRBJ1-4 | 16 | TRBV6-1 | TGTGCCAGCAGTGTCGGACACTGGGCGATTAATGAAAAACTGTTTTTT | CASSVGHWAINEKLFF
NA | NA | TRBJ2-3 | 18 | TRBV15 | TGTGCCACCAGCAGAGCCGCCGCGTGGGTGCGGACACGAGATACGCAGTATTTT | CATSRAAAWVRTRDTQYF
TRBD2 | NA | TRBJ2-7 | 15 | TRBV6-6 | TGTGCCAGCAGTTACAGCGGGAGGAGTGGCTACGAGCAGTACTTC | CASSYSGRSGYEQYF
TRBD2 | NA | TRBJ2-1 | 15 | TRBV9 | TGTGCCAGCAGCGGAGGACTAGCGGTGGTGGGGGGGCAGTTCTTC | CASSGGLAVVGGQFF
NA | NA | TRBJ1-1 | 14 | TRBV19 | TGTGCCAGTAGTATAGACAGAAAAAACACTGAAGCTTTCTTT | CASSIDRKNTEAFF
NA | NA | TRBJ2-5 | 11 | TRBV5-1 | TGCGCCAGCAGCTTCCAAGAGACCCAGTACTTC | CASSFQETQYF
NA | NA | TRBJ1-1 | 16 | TRBV5-1 | TGCGCCAGCAGCTTGGTGGGGGGCTCGGCTCCCACTGAAGCTTTCTTT | CASSLVGGSAPTEAFF
NA | NA | TRBJ1-2 | 12 | TRBV6-4 | TGTGCCAGCAGTTCGGCCTACTATGGCTACACCTTC | CASSSAYYGYTF
TRBD2 | NA | TRBJ2-1 | 17 | TRBV18 | TGTGCCAGCTCACCACTGACTAGCGGGAGCCCCTACAATGAGCAGTTCTTC | CASSPLTSGSPYNEQFF
NA | few | TRBJ1-2 | 19 | TRBV7-6 | TGTGCCAGCAGCTTATTTGGTTTCCCGCAAAGGACGTCTAACTATGGCTACACCTTC | CASSLFGFPQRTSNYGYTF
NA | NA | TRBJ2-7 | 14 | TRBV19 | TGTGCCAGTAGTATAAAAGACTTCTCCTACGAGCAGTACTTC | CASSIKDFSYEQYF
NA | once | TRBJ1-6 | 15 | TRBV6-5 | TGTGCCAGCAGACCGCCCGAGGGGCAAAATTCACCCCTCCACTTT | CASRPPEGQNSPLHF
NA | NA | TRBJ2-5 | 12 | TRBV29-1 | TGCAGCGTTGATGATAACCAAGAGACCCAGTACTTC | CSVDDNQETQYF